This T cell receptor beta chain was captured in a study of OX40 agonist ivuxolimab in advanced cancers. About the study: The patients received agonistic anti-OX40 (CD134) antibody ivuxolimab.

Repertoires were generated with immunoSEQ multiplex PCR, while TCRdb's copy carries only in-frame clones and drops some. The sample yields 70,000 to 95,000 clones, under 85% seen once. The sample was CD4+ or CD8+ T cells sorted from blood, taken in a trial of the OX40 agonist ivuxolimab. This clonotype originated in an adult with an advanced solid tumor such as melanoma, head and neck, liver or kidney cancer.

The CDR3, as DNA: TGTGCCAGCAGCTCCACAGGGGGAGTCTATGGCTACACCTTC. Its translation is CASSSTGGVYGYTF. The V call is TRBV6-5, the J call TRBJ1-2; 8 positions match TRBD1. The CDR3 loop spans 14 amino acids. The germline gives CDR1 MNHEY, CDR2 SVGAGI. The V gene end was trimmed by 6 bases and the J gene end by 4 bases; junction bases not matched to a gene: 7.